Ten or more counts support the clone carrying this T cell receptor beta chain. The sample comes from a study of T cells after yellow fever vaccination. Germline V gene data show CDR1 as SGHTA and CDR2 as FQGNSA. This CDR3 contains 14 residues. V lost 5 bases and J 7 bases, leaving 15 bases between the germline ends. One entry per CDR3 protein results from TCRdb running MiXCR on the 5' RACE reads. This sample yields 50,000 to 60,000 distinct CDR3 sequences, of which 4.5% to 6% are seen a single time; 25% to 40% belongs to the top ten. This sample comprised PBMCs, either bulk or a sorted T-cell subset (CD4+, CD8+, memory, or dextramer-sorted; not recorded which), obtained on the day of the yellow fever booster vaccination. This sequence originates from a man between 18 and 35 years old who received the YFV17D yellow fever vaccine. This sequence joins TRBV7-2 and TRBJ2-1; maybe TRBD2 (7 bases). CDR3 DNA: TGTGCCAGCAGCCCTGGGGGGGCGCGGAATGAGCAGTTCTTC. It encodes CASSPGGARNEQFF.